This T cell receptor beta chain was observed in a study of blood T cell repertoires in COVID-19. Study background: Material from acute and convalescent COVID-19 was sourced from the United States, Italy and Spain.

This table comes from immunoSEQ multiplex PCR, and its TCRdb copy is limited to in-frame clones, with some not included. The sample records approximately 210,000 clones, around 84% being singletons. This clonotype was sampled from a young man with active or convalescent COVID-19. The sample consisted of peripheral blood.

This CDR3 is CASSPLPTRQGWAEKLFF. In DNA form, the CDR3 reads TGTGCCAGCTCACCACTCCCAACTAGACAGGGCTGGGCTGAAAAACTGTTTTTT. The genes are TRBV18 and TRBJ1-4; the match to TRBD1 covers 7 bases. Losses at the gene ends were 1 base for V and 7 bases for J; bases not matched to a gene: 15. The germline V gene encodes CDR1 KGHSH and CDR2 LQKENI. CDR3 length equals 18 residues.